This is a list of T cell receptor beta chains from one sample in a study of blood T cells in healthy people across ages. MiXCR, run by TCRdb on the 5' RACE reads, gives a single entry per CDR3 protein. The table lists about 1,500,000 distinct CDR3 sequences, approximately 42% of them singletons, with around 8% in the top ten. The sample comprised blood. The source is a woman aged 18-29 years in good health. Both conserved end residues are part of each CDR3. Fields, in order: V gene, J gene, D gene, clone size, CDR3 protein, CDR3 DNA. D genes are given only for firm matches. Where a row states a size, it is once, few, many or the class of an expanded clone; other rows omit it.

>TRBV18|TRBJ2-1|-|once
CASSLELTREDHNEQFF
TGTGCCAGCTCACTAGAGTTGACTAGGGAGGACCACAATGAGCAGTTCTTC
>TRBV12-3/TRBV12-4|TRBJ2-7|-|few
CASSLAVHEQYF
TGTGCCAGCAGTTTAGCAGTCCACGAGCAGTACTTC
>TRBV24-1|TRBJ2-3|-|few
CATSDEVGVGTQYF
TGTGCCACCAGTGACGAGGTGGGAGTTGGTACGCAGTATTTT
>TRBV20-1|TRBJ1-2|-|-
CSARDKSRQGANYGYTF
TGCAGTGCTAGAGATAAGTCCCGACAAGGAGCTAACTATGGCTACACCTTC
>TRBV12-3/TRBV12-4|TRBJ1-2|TRBD1|-
CASSPQGESGYTF
TGTGCCAGCAGTCCACAGGGGGAAAGTGGCTACACCTTC
>TRBV10-1|TRBJ2-1|-|few
CASPGRGALYEQFF
TGCGCCAGCCCGGGGAGGGGGGCTCTCTATGAGCAGTTCTTC
>TRBV9|TRBJ2-2|-|-
CASSVVPGGPTGELFF
TGTGCCAGCAGCGTAGTTCCCGGAGGGCCCACCGGGGAGCTGTTTTTT
>TRBV6-5|TRBJ2-3|-|few
CASSYSGGGSADTQYF
TGTGCCAGCAGTTATTCTGGGGGTGGGTCAGCAGATACGCAGTATTTT
>TRBV6-5|TRBJ1-4|-|-
CASTSVVNEKLFF
TGTGCCAGCACCTCTGTCGTGAATGAAAAACTGTTTTTT
>TRBV29-1|TRBJ1-1|-|few
CSVVDRSPEAFF
TGCAGCGTCGTAGACAGGAGCCCTGAAGCTTTCTTT
>TRBV6-5|TRBJ1-1|-|-
CASSKGGRGTEAFF
TGTGCCAGCAGTAAGGGGGGCCGGGGCACTGAAGCTTTCTTT
>TRBV7-9|TRBJ2-5|TRBD2|once
CASSPPGLAQPLGEQYF
TGTGCCAGCAGCCCCCCGGGACTAGCGCAACCCCTTGGAGAGCAGTACTTC
>TRBV20-1|TRBJ1-1|TRBD1|-
CSARDRSDTEAFF
TGCAGTGCCAGGGACAGATCGGACACTGAAGCTTTCTTT
>TRBV7-9|TRBJ2-2|-|-
CASSPALGTSGELFF
TGTGCCAGCAGCCCCGCGCTGGGCACTTCCGGGGAGCTGTTTTTT
>TRBV11-2|TRBJ2-7|TRBD1|few
CASATGSNEQYF
TGTGCCAGCGCGACAGGGAGCAACGAGCAGTACTTC
>TRBV25-1|TRBJ1-6|TRBD1|-
CASSQTGVDNSPLHF
TGTGCCAGCAGCCAGACAGGGGTTGATAATTCACCCCTCCACTTT
>TRBV14|TRBJ2-7|TRBD2|-
CASSPLTREGSYNEQYF
TGTGCCAGCAGCCCCCTTACCCGGGAGGGATCCTACAATGAGCAGTACTTC
>TRBV21-1|TRBJ2-3|-|-
CASSPRFVRGQSGDTQYF
TGTGCCAGCAGCCCCCGTTTCGTCCGGGGCCAGAGTGGGGATACGCAGTATTTT
>TRBV7-9|TRBJ1-2|-|-
CASSLIGPGLANYGYTF
TGTGCCAGCAGCTTAATTGGTCCGGGGCTCGCTAACTATGGCTACACCTTC
>TRBV7-6|TRBJ1-1|TRBD1|many
CASSPRQGNTEAFF
TGTGCCAGCAGCCCTAGACAGGGGAACACTGAAGCTTTCTTT
>TRBV29-1|TRBJ1-1|-|few
CSVQTGTNTEAFF
TGCAGCGTCCAAACAGGGACCAACACTGAAGCTTTCTTT
>TRBV7-2|TRBJ1-2|TRBD1|few
CASSDRGFGYGYTF
TGTGCCAGCAGCGACAGGGGGTTCGGCTATGGCTACACCTTC
>TRBV6-2/TRBV6-3|TRBJ2-5|TRBD2|-
CASRTSGSGETQYF
TGTGCCAGCAGGACTAGCGGGAGCGGAGAGACCCAGTACTTC
>TRBV28|TRBJ2-3|-|-
CASRRWDIGGEDTQYF
TGTGCCAGCAGACGCTGGGATATAGGGGGGGAAGATACGCAGTATTTT
>TRBV5-4|TRBJ2-3|TRBD2|-
CASSLRTSFGTDTQYF
TGTGCCAGCAGCTTGAGGACTAGCTTCGGCACAGATACGCAGTATTTT
>TRBV7-8|TRBJ1-2|-|-
CASSLDFGNQLYGYTF
TGTGCCAGCAGCTTAGATTTCGGCAACCAATTATATGGCTACACCTTC
>TRBV25-1|TRBJ1-5|-|-
CASSDGGGFSNQPQHF
TGTGCCAGCAGTGACGGAGGCGGGTTCAGCAATCAGCCCCAGCATTTT
>TRBV7-6|TRBJ2-2|-|-
CASSKGPTSALGELFF
TGTGCCAGCAGCAAAGGCCCGACTAGTGCATTAGGGGAGCTGTTTTTT
>TRBV5-4|TRBJ2-3|-|-
CASSLRLATDGDTQYF
TGTGCCAGCAGCTTGCGTCTGGCGACAGATGGAGATACGCAGTATTTT
>TRBV2|TRBJ1-2|-|-
CASNPDSNYGYTF
TGTGCCAGCAACCCCGACAGTAACTATGGCTACACCTTC
>TRBV9|TRBJ2-7|TRBD1|-
CASSVDGQATYEQYF
TGTGCCAGCAGCGTAGATGGACAGGCGACCTACGAGCAGTACTTC
>TRBV7-8|TRBJ2-1|TRBD2|-
CASNPGGEQFF
TGTGCCAGCAACCCGGGGGGAGAGCAGTTCTTC
>TRBV20-1|TRBJ1-2|TRBD1|-
CSVAPGTAINYGYTF
TGCAGTGTGGCACCTGGGACAGCTATAAACTATGGCTACACCTTC
>TRBV25-1|TRBJ1-4|-|-
CASSDRYNEKLFF
TGTGCCAGCAGTGACCGCTATAATGAAAAACTGTTTTTT
>TRBV12-3/TRBV12-4|TRBJ1-1|-|-
CASSSGIRNTEAFF
TGTGCCAGCAGTTCGGGCATACGGAACACTGAAGCTTTCTTT
>TRBV12-3/TRBV12-4|TRBJ2-3|TRBD2|-
CASSISGGTSTDTQYF
TGTGCCAGCAGCATTAGCGGGGGGACTAGCACAGATACGCAGTATTTT
>TRBV6-6|TRBJ2-7|-|-
CATRDLRLSYEQYF
TGTGCCACCCGGGATTTGCGGCTTTCCTACGAGCAGTACTTC
>TRBV20-1|TRBJ1-4|-|-
CSARVGLGEKLFF
TGCAGTGCTAGAGTGGGGCTGGGTGAAAAACTGTTTTTT
>TRBV3-1|TRBJ2-7|-|few
CASSQKREQYF
TGTGCCAGCAGCCAGAAGCGGGAGCAGTACTTC
>TRBV10-3|TRBJ1-1|TRBD1|few
CAISDPGQGKNTEAFF
TGTGCCATCAGTGACCCGGGACAGGGGAAGAACACTGAAGCTTTCTTT
>TRBV15|TRBJ1-4|TRBD1|-
CATSRDLNPRGPTTNEKLFF
TGTGCCACCAGCAGAGATCTCAACCCTAGGGGGCCGACAACTAATGAAAAACTGTTTTTT
>TRBV6-1|TRBJ2-7|-|few
CASSYRGRTYEQYF
TGTGCCAGCAGTTATCGGGGGAGAACCTACGAGCAGTACTTC